These 11 T cell receptor beta chains were all obtained from the same sample, sequenced in a study of shared clonotypes between healthy human individuals. The data were produced by immunoSEQ multiplex PCR, yet TCRdb's version contains in-frame clones alone and is incomplete. The sample carries 2 million to 3 million clones, approximately 94% recorded once. The material sequenced was naive CD4+ T cells from PBMCs. Documented subset: CD45RA+ positively selected. The origin of the receptors is a man younger than 35 in good health. Some clones in this sample may be carry-over from other donors' samples.

The chain couples TRBV7-9 to TRBJ2-1; the match to TRBD2 covers 12 bases. The CDR3 spans 15 residues. The V and J ends lost 4 bases and 8 bases, in that order; junction bases with no gene match: 6. Germline assignment: CDR1 SEHNR and CDR2 FQNEAQ (reference sequence). CDR3 sequence (DNA): TGTGCCAGCAGCTCCTCTAGCGGGAGGGTGGATGAGCAGTTCTTC. This codes for CASSSSSGRVDEQFF.

The chain combines TRBV25-1 with TRBJ2-5; possibly TRBD1 for D (6 bases). CDR3 size: 14 residues. Trimming left V 4 bases short and J 1 base short, with 10 bases between. Per germline, CDR1 MGHDK and CDR2 SYGVNS. The CDR3 loop is CASSVAGAQETQYF. The CDR3, as DNA: TGTGCCAGCAGTGTCGCAGGGGCCCAAGAGACCCAGTACTTC.

This clone was recorded only once. This chain uses TRBV5-5 with TRBJ1-2; D is possibly TRBD1 (6 bases). In germline, CDR1 is SGHKS, CDR2 YYEKEE (reference sequence). V gave up 0 bases and J gave up 4 bases, with 13 bases separating them. The CDR3 has 15 amino acids. This CDR3 is CASSLGDGGPYGYTF. In DNA, the CDR3 is TGTGCCAGCAGCTTGGGGGACGGGGGGCCCTATGGCTACACCTTC.

Concerning this clone itself: Different DNA sequences within this sample yield the same CDR3. The chain uses TRBV7-2 and TRBJ1-6; D uncertain. Between the trimmed V and J ends, which lost 3 bases and 7 bases, there was a span of 4 bases. CDR1 and CDR2 from the germline V gene are SGHTA and FQGNSA. This CDR3 is built from 12 residues. This chain's CDR3 is CASSLLNSPLHF. In DNA form, the CDR3 reads TGTGCCAGCAGCTTGTTAAATTCACCCCTCCACTTT.

The V gene is TRBV2, the J gene TRBJ2-1; 10 nucleotides agree with TRBD2. The CDR3 sequence is 14 residues long. CDR1 is SNHLY, CDR2 FYNNEI, per germline. J gave up 5 bases and V 5 bases, and 3 bases lay outside the gene matches. The CDR3 DNA is TGTGCCAGCAGTCGCGGGACTAGCGACAATGAGCAGTTCTTC. This codes for CASSRGTSDNEQFF.

As to this clone: Other DNA sequences of this sample code for an identical CDR3. J is TRBJ2-3 and V is TRBV6-1; no definite D call. The CDR3 covers 12 residues. The germline V gene has CDR1 MNHNS and CDR2 SASEGT. Trimming took off 4 bases at V and 5 bases at J, with 7 bases between the two ends. The CDR3 DNA sequence: TGTGCCAGCAGTGGTGGTGGAGATACGCAGTATTTT. Protein: CASSGGGDTQYF.

V gene TRBV29-1 combines with J gene TRBJ2-3; D gene uncertain. The CDR3 consists of 14 residues. Germline loops: CDR1 SQVTM, CDR2 ANQGSEA. With 4 bases removed from V and 2 bases from J, the gap between germline ends came to 13 bases. CDR3 sequence (DNA): TGCAGCGTTGGGCCAGGCCCAGCCACAGATACGCAGTATTTT. Protein sequence: CSVGPGPATDTQYF.

The chain couples TRBV7-2 to TRBJ2-7, with no clear D. Germline V gene data show CDR1 as SGHTA and CDR2 as FQGNSA. Trimming removed 1 base from V and 4 bases from J, with 14 bases in between. The CDR3 consists of 15 residues. CDR3 sequence (DNA): TGTGCCAGCAGCTTAGGGACGGAGCATGGATACGAGCAGTACTTC. Its protein product is CASSLGTEHGYEQYF.

CDR3 amino acids: CASSFGYRGGYGYTF. CDR3 bases: TGTGCCAGCAGCTTCGGTTACAGGGGGGGCTATGGCTACACCTTC. This chain links TRBV5-4 with TRBJ1-2; TRBD1 aligns across 8 bases. Per germline, CDR1 SGHNT and CDR2 YYREEE (reference sequence). V lost 2 bases to trimming and J lost 4 bases; unmatched junction nucleotides: 7. The CDR3 runs 15 residues. Variable domain in full (rest from reference TRBV5-4 and TRBJ1-2): ETGVTQSPTHLIKTRGQQVTLRCSSQSGHNTVSWYQQALGQGPQFIFQYYREEENGRGNFPPRFSGLQFPNYSSELNVNALELDDSALYLCASSFGYRGGYGYTFGSGTRLTVV.

This sequence joins TRBV5-6 and TRBJ2-1; D uncertain. Germline lookup yields CDR1 SGHDT and CDR2 YYEEEE. Trimming left V 0 bases short and J 8 bases short, with 9 bases between. The CDR3 contains 13 residues. Here the CDR3 DNA reads TGTGCCAGCAGCTTGGGATATTCATATGAGCAGTTCTTC. This codes for CASSLGYSYEQFF.

V and J are TRBV29-1 and TRBJ1-1; maybe TRBD1 (5 bases). CDR3 length: 12 amino acids. Trimming removed 6 bases from V and 6 bases from J, with 14 bases in between. Per the germline V gene, CDR1 is SQVTM and CDR2 is ANQGSEA. The CDR3 protein is CSVPGSQAEAFF. In DNA form, the CDR3 reads TGCAGCGTCCCAGGGTCCCAGGCTGAAGCTTTCTTT.